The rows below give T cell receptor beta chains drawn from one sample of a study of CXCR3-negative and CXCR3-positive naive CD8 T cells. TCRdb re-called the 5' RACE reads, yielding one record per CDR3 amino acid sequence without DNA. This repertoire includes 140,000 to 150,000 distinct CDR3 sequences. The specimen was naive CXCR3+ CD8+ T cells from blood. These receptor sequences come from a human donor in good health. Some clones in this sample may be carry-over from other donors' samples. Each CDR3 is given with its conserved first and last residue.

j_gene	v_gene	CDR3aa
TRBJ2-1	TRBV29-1	CSVVGLGSGHSYNEQFF
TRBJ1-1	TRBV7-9	CAIIESRSMNTEAFF
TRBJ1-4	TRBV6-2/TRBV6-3	CASSYSTVSNEKLFF
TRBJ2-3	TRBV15	CATSRAGNQDTQYF
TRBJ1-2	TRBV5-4	CASSLQGYGYTF
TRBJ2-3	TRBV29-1	CSLEAGDADTQYF
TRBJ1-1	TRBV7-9	CARRPRDFGAEAFF
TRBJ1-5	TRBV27	CASSSFGTTGVSNQPQHF
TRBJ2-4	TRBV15	CATSQGEQNIQYF
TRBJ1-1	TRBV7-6	CASSSRGKNGNTEALF
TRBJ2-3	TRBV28	CASSSSTRSYTQYF
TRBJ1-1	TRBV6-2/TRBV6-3	CASSYSVKGNMEVNTEAFF
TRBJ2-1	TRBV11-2	CASSLGGGAYNEQFF
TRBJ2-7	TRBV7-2	CASSGETGNEQYF
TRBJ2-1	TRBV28	CASSLVRMEQFF
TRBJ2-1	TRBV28	CASSMTGGLYNEQFF
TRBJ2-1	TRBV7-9	CASSLEGEEQFF
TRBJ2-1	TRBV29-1	CSVDPAGNEQFF
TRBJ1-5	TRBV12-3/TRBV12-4	CASSSGQFNQPQHF
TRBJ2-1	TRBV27	CASSLKAPDRALYNEQFF
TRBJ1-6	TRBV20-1	CSAWYRTSSYNSPLHF
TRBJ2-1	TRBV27	CASSLGRAWENNEQFF
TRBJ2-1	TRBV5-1	CASSLTPAIGNEQFF
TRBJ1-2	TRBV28	CASSQLGSYGYTF
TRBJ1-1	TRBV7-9	CASSEISSGQLTEAFF
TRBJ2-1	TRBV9	CASSVVPSEQFF
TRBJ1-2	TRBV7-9	CASSGGGFYGYTF
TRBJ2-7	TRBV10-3	CAISGSPGLAGVTYEQYF
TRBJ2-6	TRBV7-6	CASSLAGAGANVLTF
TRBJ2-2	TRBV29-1	CSVEVGNTGELFF
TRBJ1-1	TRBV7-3	CASSPGQGWSNTEAFF
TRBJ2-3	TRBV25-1	CASSVRLAASTDTQYF
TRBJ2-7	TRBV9	CASSGSNEQYF
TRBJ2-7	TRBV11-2	CASSPRETYEQYF
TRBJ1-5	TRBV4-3	CASSQDRAGPQPQHF
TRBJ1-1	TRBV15	CATSEGYTEASF
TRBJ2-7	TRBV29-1	CSVEGDRYSYEQYF
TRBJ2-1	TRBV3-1	CASSQDHNYNEQFF
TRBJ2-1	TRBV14	CASSLDRRHREF
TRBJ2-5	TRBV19	CASSIGTGGRLETQYF
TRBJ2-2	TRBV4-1	CASSQVFQGMAGELFF
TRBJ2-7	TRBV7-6	CASSFSRPPWPGEQYF
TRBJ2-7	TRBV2	CASRDLVQGPYEQYF
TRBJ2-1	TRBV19	CASSSERWGEYNEQFF
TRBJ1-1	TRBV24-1	CATSEGGSTEAFF
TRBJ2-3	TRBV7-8	CASSLGAVGGSDTQYF
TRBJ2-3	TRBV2	CASSLLAGTDTQYF
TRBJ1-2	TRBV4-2	CASRPRADRDRPGYTF
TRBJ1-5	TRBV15	CATSREMDRPHQPQHF
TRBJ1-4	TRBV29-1	CSVQRESATNEKLFF
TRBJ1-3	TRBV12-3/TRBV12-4	CASSPPSGGLLTIYF
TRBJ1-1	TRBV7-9	CASTPTLGTMNTEAFF
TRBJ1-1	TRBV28	CASTAPDSPNTEAFF
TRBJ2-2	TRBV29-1	CSVSSTNTGELFF
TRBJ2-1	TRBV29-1	CSARGGSYNEQFF
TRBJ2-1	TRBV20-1	CSARDRVAGLNEQFF
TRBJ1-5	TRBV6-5	CASSPGTGDNQPQHF
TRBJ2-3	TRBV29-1	CSVEGDRTSTDTQYF
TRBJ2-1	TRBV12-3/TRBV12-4	CASSFAGTSYNEQFF